Following are 29 T cell receptor beta chains from one sample sequenced in a study of blood T cell repertoires in COVID-19. Profiling relied on immunoSEQ multiplex PCR, and the TCRdb table lists in-frame clones only, not all of them. Here the sample spans 300,000 to 400,000 clones, roughly 90% being singletons. The specimen sequenced was peripheral blood. Source of these receptors: a woman aged 50 to 60 with active or convalescent COVID-19.

The rearrangement links TRBV11-3 to TRBJ2-1; perhaps TRBD2 as D (6 bases). The V end lost 5 bases, the J end lost 6 bases, and 17 bases lay between the germline ends. The V gene's germline CDR1 is SGHNT and CDR2 YENEEA. The CDR3 runs 15 residues. CDR3 amino acids: CASSPPGRDANEQFF. Written as DNA, the CDR3 is TGTGCCAGCAGCCCGCCGGGGCGGGACGCCAATGAGCAGTTCTTC.

CDR3 residues: CASSQRTSGTDEQYF. The CDR3 DNA sequence: TGTGCCAGCTCACAAAGGACTAGCGGGACAGACGAGCAGTACTTC. This sequence joins TRBV18 and TRBJ2-7; TRBD2 matches at 12 bases. V shed 4 bases, J shed 5 bases, and the junction held 6 bases outside the gene matches. This CDR3 is 15 amino acids long. CDR1 and CDR2 from the germline V gene are KGHSH and LQKENI. Full variable domain (outside the CDR3, taken from reference TRBV18 and TRBJ2-7): NAGVMQNPRHLVRRRGQEARLRCSPMKGHSHVYWYRQLPEEGLKFMVYLQKENIIDESGMPKERFSAEFPKEGPSILRIQQVVRGDSAAYFCASSQRTSGTDEQYFGPGTRLTVT.

This clone was found once. The chain has TRBV28 and TRBJ1-1; TRBD1 matches at 10 bases. J lost 7 bases, V lost 5 bases, and 13 bases had no gene match. This CDR3 comprises 16 residues. Per the germline V gene, CDR1 is MDHEN and CDR2 is SYDVKM. The CDR3 sequence is CASSAPGTGVKSEAFF. DNA of the CDR3: TGTGCCAGCAGTGCCCCCGGGACAGGGGTAAAGAGTGAAGCTTTCTTT. The full variable domain, completed using reference TRBV28 and TRBJ1-1, is DVKVTQSSRYLVKRTGEKVFLECVQDMDHENMFWYRQDPGLGLRLIYFSYDVKMKEKGDIPEGYSVSREKKERFSLILESASTNQTSMYLCASSAPGTGVKSEAFFGQGTRLTVV.

This clone has just one count. The V call is TRBV3-1 (or the pseudogene TRBV3-2), the J call TRBJ1-2; D ambiguous. Deletions cut 0 bases from V and 1 base from J, with 15 bases between. Germline V gene data show CDR1 as LGHDT and CDR2 as YNNKEL (reference sequence). CDR3 length equals 17 residues. CDR3 bases: TGTGCCAGCAGCCAAGATACCCCCCGCTCGAGTAACTATGGCTACACCTTC. Translation gives CASSQDTPRSSNYGYTF.

In DNA form, the CDR3 reads TGTGCCAGCAGCTTCGACAGGGGGAATGAGCAGTTCTTC. It specifies CASSFDRGNEQFF. The rearrangement uses TRBV7-6 and TRBJ2-1, with 9 bases lining up with TRBD1. The CDR3 sequence is 13 residues long. Germline CDR1 is SGHVS and CDR2 is FNYEAQ. Trimming took 3 bases from V and 7 from J; bases not matched to a gene: 1.

This chain connects TRBV12-5 to TRBJ2-1, with TRBD2 matching over 14 bases. From germline, CDR1 is LGHNT and CDR2 FRNRAP. V dropped 6 bases and J dropped 8; count of bases not matched to a gene: 3. This CDR3 comprises 14 residues. The CDR3 is CASGEGLAGDEQFF. The CDR3 DNA follows: TGTGCTAGTGGAGAGGGACTAGCGGGAGATGAGCAGTTCTTC.

The chain couples TRBV29-1 to TRBJ2-7; D might be TRBD2 (5 bases). This CDR3 spans 12 amino acids. Trimming took off 4 bases at V and 3 bases at J, with 10 bases between the two ends. Germline V gene data show CDR1 as SQVTM and CDR2 as ANQGSEA. CDR3 sequence: CSVVGSSYEQYF. The CDR3 region has the DNA TGCAGCGTTGTAGGGAGTAGCTACGAGCAGTACTTC.

This chain uses TRBV28 with TRBJ2-7, with 8 bases aligning to TRBD2. Germline V gene lookup returns CDR1 MDHEN and CDR2 SYDVKM. V was pared by 8 bases and J by 6 bases, with 6 bases of the junction left unmatched. The CDR3 is made up of 12 amino acids. The CDR3 loop is CASGTRVSEQYF. For the CDR3, the DNA is TGTGCCAGCGGGACTAGAGTATCCGAGCAGTACTTC.

J is TRBJ1-2 and V is TRBV10-3; D gene unclear. The ends were cut back, 4 bases at V and 4 bases at J, with 13 bases in the middle. Germline CDR1 reads ENHRY; CDR2 reads SYGVKD. The CDR3 extends over 14 amino acids. This chain's CDR3 is CAISVVAERYGYTF. The DNA for the CDR3 is TGTGCCATCAGTGTTGTGGCCGAACGCTATGGCTACACCTTC.

The CDR3 DNA reads as TGCGCCAGCAGCCAAGGGACAAGAAATCAGCCCCAGCATTTT. Translation gives CASSQGTRNQPQHF. The rearrangement joins TRBV4-1 to TRBJ1-5; maybe TRBD1 (5 bases). CDR1 is MGHRA and CDR2 is YSYEKL in the germline V gene. Trimming pared 1 base from V and 4 bases from J, leaving 8 bases between. This CDR3 contains 14 residues.

The V call is TRBV7-9, the J call TRBJ1-1; 9 bases are a match to TRBD1. This CDR3 has 15 residues. J was trimmed by 2 bases and V by 5 bases; bases with no gene match: 6. CDR1 is SEHNR and CDR2 is FQNEAQ in the germline V gene (reference sequence). In DNA, the CDR3 is TGTGCCAGCAGCCAAGGGACAGGGACCAACACTGAAGCTTTCTTT. It translates to CASSQGTGTNTEAFF. Based on the CDR3 plus reference TRBV7-9 and TRBJ1-1, the full variable domain is DTGVSQNPRHKITKRGQNVTFRCDPISEHNRLYWYRQTLGQGPEFLTYFQNEAQLEKSRLLSDRFSAERPKGSFSTLEIQRTEQGDSAMYLCASSQGTGTNTEAFFGQGTRLTVV.

This clone was recorded once. This chain uses TRBV19 with TRBJ2-7, with 9 positions matching TRBD1. CDR3 length: 17 residues. Trimming took 5 bases from V and 3 from J; bases not matched to a gene: 14. CDR1 is LNHDA and CDR2 is SQIVND in the germline V gene (reference sequence). DNA of the CDR3: TGTGCCAGTAGTCCAATCCCGGGACAGGGATTACTCTACGAGCAGTACTTC. Translation: CASSPIPGQGLLYEQYF.

This clone showed up just a few times. The J gene is TRBJ2-7, the V gene TRBV7-9; possible D gene TRBD2, 7 bases. CDR1 is SEHNR and CDR2 is FQNEAQ in the germline V gene (reference sequence). Trimming cost V 1 base and J 3 bases, with 13 bases left between them. The length of the CDR3 is 15 residues. Here the CDR3 reads CASSLEGGQDYEQYF. Here the CDR3 DNA reads TGTGCCAGCAGCTTAGAGGGGGGGCAGGACTACGAGCAGTACTTC.

The CDR3 protein is CASSPGPQLAGGPYEQYF. CDR3 bases: TGTGCCAGCAGTCCCGGCCCACAACTAGCGGGAGGGCCATACGAGCAGTACTTC. This chain joins TRBV28 and TRBJ2-7, with 13 bases lining up with TRBD2. Germline V lookup: CDR1 MDHEN, CDR2 SYDVKM. There are 18 residues in the CDR3. J gave up 4 bases and V 5 bases, and 14 bases lay outside the gene matches.

The chain has TRBV3-1 (or the pseudogene TRBV3-2) and TRBJ2-4; D ambiguous. Germline V gene data show CDR1 as LGHDT and CDR2 as YNNKEL (reference sequence). The V end was cut by 1 base, the J end by 4 bases, with 11 bases between. The CDR3 sequence is 15 residues long. The CDR3 sequence is CASSQGGFAKNIQYF. As DNA, the CDR3 is TGTGCCAGCAGCCAAGGAGGTTTTGCGAAAAACATTCAGTACTTC.

This clone was recorded once. The CDR3 sequence: CASSQENRDYTMGYTF. The CDR3 DNA reads TGTGCCAGCAGCCAAGAAAACCGGGACTATACCATGGGCTACACCTTC. The rearrangement uses TRBV14 and TRBJ1-2, with D possibly being TRBD1 (5 bases). The V gene lost 0 bases and the J gene lost 8 bases, with 19 bases spanning the gap. The CDR3 length is 16 residues. Germline V gene data show CDR1 as SGHDN and CDR2 as FVKESK.

The CDR3 loop is CASSAASMNTEAFF. CDR3 in DNA: TGTGCCAGCTCAGCAGCGAGCATGAACACTGAAGCTTTCTTT. The rearrangement uses TRBV18 and TRBJ1-1; D not resolved. There are 14 residues in the CDR3. Trimming took 5 bases from V and 0 from J, leaving 10 bases between them. CDR1 and CDR2 from the germline V gene are KGHSH and LQKENI.

The genes are TRBV11-2 and TRBJ2-7, with 8 bases identical to TRBD1. The CDR3 loop spans 17 amino acids. CDR1 and CDR2 from the germline V gene are SGHAT and FQNNGV. V shed 1 base, J shed 4 bases, and the junction held 12 bases outside the gene matches. The CDR3 loop is CASSLGQDRVSVYEQYF. The DNA for the CDR3 is TGTGCCAGCAGCTTAGGTCAGGACAGGGTTTCGGTATACGAGCAGTACTTC.

The CDR3 loop reads CASILGVGSYNEQFF. The DNA of the CDR3 is TGTGCCAGCATCCTCGGGGTTGGCTCCTACAATGAGCAGTTCTTC. The V gene is TRBV6-5, the J gene TRBJ2-1; D perhaps matches TRBD2 (5 bases). The length of the CDR3 is 15 residues. CDR1 is MNHEY, CDR2 SVGAGI, per germline. The V and J ends lost 7 bases and 0 bases respectively, with 13 bases between them.

The V gene is TRBV2, the J gene TRBJ1-1; possibly TRBD1 for D (6 bases). The CDR3 covers 15 residues. Germline CDR1 reads SNHLY; CDR2 reads FYNNEI. V lost 5 bases, J lost 4 bases, and 17 bases lay in between. CDR3 sequence (DNA): TGTGCCAGCAGTCGCCCTACAGGGATCACCACTGAAGCTTTCTTT. Translating it yields CASSRPTGITTEAFF.

This chain links TRBV18 with TRBJ2-6, with TRBD1 as a possible D gene (6 bases). Germline assignment: CDR1 KGHSH and CDR2 LQKENI. Trimming took 3 bases from V and 2 from J, leaving 8 bases between them. The CDR3 extends over 15 amino acids. The CDR3 is CASSPNRAGANVLTF. In nucleotides, the CDR3 is TGTGCCAGCTCACCGAACAGGGCTGGGGCCAACGTCCTGACTTTC.

The rearrangement uses TRBV28 and TRBJ1-2, with D perhaps TRBD1 (5 bases). The CDR3 spans 16 residues. The V gene's germline CDR1 is MDHEN and CDR2 SYDVKM. Trimming cost V 5 bases and J 1 base, with 17 bases left between them. CDR3 in amino acids: CASSKRNRPGNYGYTF. The DNA of the CDR3 is TGTGCCAGCAGTAAACGGAACAGGCCCGGTAACTATGGCTACACCTTC.

The chain combines TRBV3-1 (or the pseudogene TRBV3-2) with TRBJ2-7; 12 bases map to TRBD2. The J segment lost 0 bases and the V segment lost 2 bases, leaving 8 bases of the junction unmatched. From germline, CDR1 is LGHDT and CDR2 YNNKEL (reference sequence). CDR3 length: 18 residues. CDR3 nucleotides: TGTGCCAGCAGCCAAACCGGGACTAGCGGGTACTTCTCCTACGAGCAGTACTTC. This translates into CASSQTGTSGYFSYEQYF.

This chain uses TRBV30 with TRBJ1-4, with 8 bases that match TRBD1. Per the germline V gene, CDR1 is GTSNPN and CDR2 is SVGIG (reference sequence). The CDR3 extends over 18 amino acids. The J segment lost 0 bases and the V segment lost 2 bases, leaving 11 bases of the junction unmatched. The CDR3 loop is CAWSRDRGIITTNEKLFF. In DNA form, the CDR3 reads TGTGCCTGGAGTAGAGACAGGGGTATAATTACAACTAATGAAAAACTGTTTTTT.

The chain is built from TRBV12-5 and TRBJ1-5; 8 nucleotides align to TRBD1. Looked up from germline, CDR1 is LGHNT and CDR2 is FRNRAP. The trim removed 0 bases at V and 7 bases at J, leaving 2 bases unmatched. This CDR3 has 14 residues. Here the CDR3 reads CASGLVSGGQPQHF. In DNA form, the CDR3 reads TGTGCTAGTGGTTTGGTATCAGGGGGCCAGCCCCAGCATTTT.

The CDR3 is CASSSLAGAAEQYF. CDR3 DNA sequence: TGTGCCAGCAGTTCACTAGCGGGAGCTGCCGAGCAGTACTTC. The J gene is TRBJ2-7, the V gene TRBV28; 11 bases align to TRBD2. The CDR3 is 14 residues long. V dropped 4 bases and J dropped 6; count of bases not matched to a gene: 5. Per the germline V gene, CDR1 is MDHEN and CDR2 is SYDVKM.

The chain recombines TRBV7-9 with TRBJ1-2, with 7 bases matching TRBD1. Germline V gene sequence: CDR1 SEHNR, CDR2 FQNEAQ (reference sequence). This CDR3 has 13 amino acids. The trim removed 3 bases at V and 4 bases at J, leaving 2 bases unmatched. The CDR3 spells CASSLEGAYGYTF. The CDR3 DNA reads TGTGCCAGCAGCTTGGAGGGGGCCTATGGCTACACCTTC.

The CDR3 region is CASSLGGSNQPQHF. In DNA form, the CDR3 reads TGTGCCAGCAGCTTAGGGGGTAGCAATCAGCCCCAGCATTTT. The genes are TRBV5-8 and TRBJ1-5; maybe TRBD1 (6 bases). The CDR3 spans 14 residues. The V end lost 2 bases, the J end lost 0 bases, and 6 bases lay between the germline ends. From germline, CDR1 is SGHTS and CDR2 YDEGEE.

This chain links TRBV10-3 with TRBJ1-1; tentatively, D is TRBD1 (5 bases). Looked up from germline, CDR1 is ENHRY and CDR2 is SYGVKD. The V end lost 8 bases, the J end lost 1 base, and 14 bases lay between the germline ends. The CDR3 extends over 14 amino acids. CDR3 nucleotides: TGTGCCATCCGCCCCTCGGGGGGGAACACTGAAGCTTTCTTT. It codes for CAIRPSGGNTEAFF.